This section outlines one T cell receptor beta chain sequence together with its context. Its specificity is unknown. The source of the sample is a study of cytomegalovirus exposure and HLA in healthy donors. V was shortened by 0 bases and J by 8 bases, with 14 bases between the two germline ends. The CDR3 covers 15 residues. Germline CDR1 MGHRA, CDR2 YSYEKL. Study observations and caveats: CMV serostatus was the only recorded immune exposure for donors. Roughly uniform sequencing depth across donors was assumed, possibly incorrectly.

The PCR ran on 60 Vbeta and 13 Jbeta primers. The data were produced by immunoSEQ multiplex PCR, yet TCRdb's version contains in-frame clones alone and is incomplete. The table lists more than 150,000 clones, just under 80% of them singletons. At collection, donors were nominally healthy, but unrecorded immune exposures were probable. This receptor was taken from a woman between 50 and 59 years old in good health and CMV-seropositive. Input material: PBMCs. The J gene is TRBJ1-5, the V gene TRBV4-1; D is possibly TRBD1 (6 bases). The CDR3 DNA reads as TGCGCCAGCAGCCAAGAGGGGGGGCCTTTTGAGCCCCAGCATTTT. Translation gives CASSQEGGPFEPQHF.